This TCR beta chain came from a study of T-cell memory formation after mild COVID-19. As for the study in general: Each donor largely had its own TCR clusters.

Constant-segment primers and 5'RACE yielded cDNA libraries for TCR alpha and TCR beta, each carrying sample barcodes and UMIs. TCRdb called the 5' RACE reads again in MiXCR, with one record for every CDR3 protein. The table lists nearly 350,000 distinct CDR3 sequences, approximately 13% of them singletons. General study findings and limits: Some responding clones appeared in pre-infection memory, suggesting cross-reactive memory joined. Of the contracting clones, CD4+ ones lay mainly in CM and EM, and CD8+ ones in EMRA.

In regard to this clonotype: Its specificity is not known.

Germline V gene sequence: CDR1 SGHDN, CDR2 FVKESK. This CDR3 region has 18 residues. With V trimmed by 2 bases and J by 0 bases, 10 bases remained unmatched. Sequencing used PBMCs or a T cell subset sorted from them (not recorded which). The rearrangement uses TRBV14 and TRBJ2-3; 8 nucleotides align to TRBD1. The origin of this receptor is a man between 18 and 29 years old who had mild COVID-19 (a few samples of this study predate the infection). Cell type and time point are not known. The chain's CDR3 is CASSQNLRGPLSTDTQYF. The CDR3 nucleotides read TGTGCCAGCAGCCAAAATCTCAGGGGGCCTTTAAGCACAGATACGCAGTATTTT.